This TCR beta chain comes out of a study of OX40 agonist ivuxolimab in advanced cancers. On this clone: Germline and junction disagree at one end, which may indicate a read error.

The CDR3 has 16 residues. The V gene's germline CDR1 is SGHNT and CDR2 YYREEE (reference sequence). Clones were sequenced by immunoSEQ multiplex PCR, and TCRdb holds only the in-frame ones, with some missing. The table has approximately 71,000 clones, roughly 93% seen once. The TCR comes from an adult with an advanced solid tumor such as melanoma, head and neck, liver or kidney cancer. The chain joins TRBV5-4 to TRBJ2-7; 8 bases fit TRBD2. Sequences were derived from CD4+ or CD8+ T cells sorted from blood, sampled in a trial of the OX40 agonist ivuxolimab. In DNA, the CDR3 is TGCGCCAGCAGCCAAGATCTCAGCGGGGGAGCCTACGAGCAGTACTTC. Encoded protein: CASSQDLSGGAYEQYF.